A single sample gave rise to the 30 T cell receptor beta chains below, sequenced in a study of control samples from healthy donors and cancer patients (dated by TCRdb to the early 2020s). Libraries were built with the immunoSEQ multiplex PCR assay. TCRdb's version of the immuneACCESS table is confined to in-frame rearrangements and falls short of the full clone set. An unresolved V gene accounts for under half of the shortfall where checked; the remainder is of unknown origin. The sample records under 150,000 clones, approximately 93% of which are singletons. Over 2.5% of the sample is taken by the ten largest. Sequencing was done on a sample of blood. The receptors come from a man aged 25 to 45 in good health.

The rearrangement links TRBV7-3 to TRBJ2-7, with D uncertain. Germline CDR1 reads SGHTA; CDR2 reads FQGTGA. The CDR3 has 13 amino acids. The ends were cut back, 2 bases at V and 1 base at J, with 6 bases in the middle. CDR3 coding DNA: TGTGCCAGCAGCTTAGACACATCCTACGAGCAGTACTTC. Translation gives CASSLDTSYEQYF.

J is TRBJ2-7 and V is TRBV10-2, with 10 bases matching TRBD1. The CDR3 is made up of 16 amino acids. Germline V CDR1 and CDR2: WSHSY, SAAADI. V shed 0 bases and J 5 bases; nucleotides not matched to a gene: 7. The DNA of the CDR3 is TGCGCCAGCAGTGAGTCTATGGGACAGGGGACCCACGAGCAGTACTTC. This codes for CASSESMGQGTHEQYF.

This chain uses TRBV19 with TRBJ2-5, with TRBD1 matching over 12 bases. Germline assignment: CDR1 LNHDA and CDR2 SQIVND (reference sequence). This CDR3 comprises 15 residues. The J segment lost 5 bases and the V segment lost 6 bases, leaving 7 bases of the junction unmatched. CDR3 nucleotides: TGTGCCAGTAGCGGGGACAGGGGGCGCGGGGAGACCCAGTACTTC. This codes for CASSGDRGRGETQYF.

This clone turned up a few times. CDR3 nucleotides: TGCGCCAGCAGCTCGCGGGGGGGAGCGTACAATGAGCAGTTCTTC. Amino acid sequence: CASSSRGGAYNEQFF. The chain joins TRBV5-1 to TRBJ2-1; 9 bases align to TRBD2. The CDR3 loop spans 15 amino acids. Germline V gene sequence: CDR1 SGHRS, CDR2 YFSETQ. The V gene end was trimmed by 3 bases and the J gene end by 4 bases; junction bases not matched to a gene: 5.

The gene calls are TRBV7-8 and TRBJ2-5, with 10 bases identical to TRBD2. CDR3 size: 15 residues. Germline V gene data show CDR1 as SGHVS and CDR2 as FQNEAQ. J was trimmed by 5 bases and V by 5 bases; bases with no gene match: 8. Here the CDR3 DNA reads TGTGCCAGCAGCAATCCGGGACTAGCGTCCGAGACCCAGTACTTC. It translates to CASSNPGLASETQYF.

J is TRBJ1-6 and V is TRBV9; D might be TRBD1 (5 bases). Germline V CDR1 and CDR2: SGDLS, YYNGEE. Trimming cost V 5 bases and J 15 bases, with 12 bases left between them. This CDR3 is 11 amino acids long. CDR3 protein: CASSLGDVLHF. The CDR3 region has the DNA TGTGCCAGCAGTCTCGGGGACGTCCTCCACTTT.

The chain has TRBV30 and TRBJ2-2, with D unresolved. This CDR3 region has 12 residues. Trimming shortened V by 3 bases and J by 2 bases, and 4 bases separated the two germline ends. Germline assignment: CDR1 GTSNPN and CDR2 SVGIG (reference sequence). The CDR3 sequence is CAWRANTGELFF. The CDR3 DNA sequence: TGTGCCTGGAGGGCCAACACCGGGGAGCTGTTTTTT. Filled out from reference TRBV30 and TRBJ2-2, the complete variable domain reads SQTIHQWPATLVQPVGSPLSLECTVEGTSNPNLYWYRQAAGRGLQLLFYSVGIGQISSEVPQNLSASRPQDRQFILSSKKLLLSDSGFYLCAWRANTGELFFGEGSRLTVL.

This sequence joins TRBV2 and TRBJ2-1; TRBD1 matches 12 bases. The CDR3 consists of 17 residues. Trimming took 8 bases from V and 4 from J; bases not matched to a gene: 12. Germline CDR1 is SNHLY and CDR2 is FYNNEI. The CDR3, as DNA: TGTGCCAGCGCCGGGGACAGGGGGCGGGGGAATTACAATGAGCAGTTCTTC. This translates into CASAGDRGRGNYNEQFF.

This chain uses TRBV28 with TRBJ2-5; 12 bases are shared with TRBD2. Germline CDR1 and CDR2: MDHEN and SYDVKM. This CDR3 region has 17 residues. V was pared by 6 bases and J by 0 bases, with 8 bases of the junction left unmatched. In DNA, the CDR3 is TGTGCCAGCAGCCCGCTAGCGGGGGGGATGTACCAAGAGACCCAGTACTTC. This sequence encodes CASSPLAGGMYQETQYF.

The V gene is TRBV9, the J gene TRBJ2-1, with 12 bases identical to TRBD2. Losses at the gene ends were 4 bases for V and 7 bases for J; bases not matched to a gene: 9. This CDR3 is built from 16 residues. The germline CDR1 and CDR2 sequences are SGDLS and YYNGEE. CDR3 loop: CASSRLAGTSGNEQFF. Here the CDR3 DNA reads TGTGCCAGCAGCCGTCTGGCCGGGACTAGCGGGAATGAGCAGTTCTTC.

The V call is TRBV11-2, the J call TRBJ2-7, with D possibly matching TRBD1 (6 bases). This CDR3 has 14 residues. The V gene's germline CDR1 is SGHAT and CDR2 FQNNGV. Trimming stripped 5 bases from V and 5 bases from J, with 16 bases between. The chain's CDR3 is CASSPGVRGHEQYV. DNA for the CDR3: TGTGCCAGCAGCCCAGGGGTCCGTGGGCACGAGCAGTACGTC.

The chain joins TRBV4-1 to TRBJ2-7; weak D call: TRBD1 (6 bases). The CDR3 contains 15 residues. CDR1 and CDR2 (germline): MGHRA, YSYEKL. V lost 0 bases to trimming and J lost 0 bases, with 9 bases between them. CDR3: CASSQDVRGSYEQYV. In nucleotides, the CDR3 is TGCGCCAGCAGCCAAGATGTCAGGGGCTCCTACGAGCAGTACGTC.

The chain couples TRBV19 to TRBJ2-5; TRBD1 matches at 9 bases. CDR1 and CDR2 (germline): LNHDA, SQIVND (reference sequence). J gave up 6 bases and V 10 bases, and 6 bases lay outside the gene matches. The length of the CDR3 is 12 residues. CDR3 region: CATRTGAKTQYF. The CDR3 DNA is TGTGCCACCAGGACAGGGGCGAAGACCCAGTACTTC.

The chain recombines TRBV7-9 with TRBJ1-6, with D maybe TRBD1 (5 bases). Germline loops: CDR1 SEHNR, CDR2 FQNEAQ (reference sequence). Trimming took 1 base from V and 8 from J, leaving 21 bases between them. The CDR3 runs 18 residues. The CDR3, as DNA: TGTGCCAGCAGCTTAGTGCGGCCAGGGTTATTTCAATATTCACCCCTCCACTTT. It specifies CASSLVRPGLFQYSPLHF.

The chain recombines TRBV2 with TRBJ1-2, with a weak D call TRBD1 (5 bases). The CDR3 loop spans 14 amino acids. Trimming pared 3 bases from V and 8 bases from J, leaving 16 bases between. Germline V gene data show CDR1 as SNHLY and CDR2 as FYNNEI. CDR3 sequence reads: CASSDGALRGGYTF. CDR3 bases: TGTGCCAGCAGTGATGGGGCCCTAAGAGGAGGCTACACCTTC.

The V call is TRBV7-8, the J call TRBJ2-1; 15 nucleotides align to TRBD2. After removal of 5 bases from V and 2 bases from J, the junction contained 10 bases not matched to a gene. The CDR3 runs to 19 residues. Germline CDR1 is SGHVS and CDR2 is FQNEAQ. The CDR3 region has the DNA TGTGCCAGCAGCATAAGCGGATGGACTAGCGGGGGGGCCTACAATGAGCAGTTCTTC. This codes for CASSISGWTSGGAYNEQFF.

V and J are TRBV19 and TRBJ1-6; the D gene is possibly TRBD1 (5 bases). Germline V gene data show CDR1 as LNHDA and CDR2 as SQIVND (reference sequence). Trimming pared 6 bases from V and 9 bases from J, leaving 18 bases between. The CDR3 contains 15 residues. CDR3: CASRGLGGVGSPLHF. The CDR3 DNA reads TGTGCCAGTAGAGGCCTGGGGGGGGTCGGTTCACCCCTCCACTTT.

V and J are TRBV9 and TRBJ2-5; TRBD2 matches 7 bases. V shed 4 bases and J 0 bases; nucleotides not matched to a gene: 6. Germline lookup yields CDR1 SGDLS and CDR2 YYNGEE. This CDR3 is built from 15 residues. The CDR3 DNA follows: TGTGCCAGCAGCCCCTCCGGGACTAACCAAGAGACCCAGTACTTC. This translates into CASSPSGTNQETQYF.

V and J are TRBV6-6 and TRBJ1-5; TRBD1 might be the D (5 bases). This CDR3 spans 16 amino acids. Germline V gene lookup returns CDR1 MNHNY and CDR2 SVGAGI (reference sequence). V dropped 1 base and J dropped 3 bases, with 13 bases sitting between them. The DNA of the CDR3 is TGTGCCAGCAGTTACTTACGGGACGGAATCAATCAGCCCCAGCATTTT. Protein sequence: CASSYLRDGINQPQHF.

The chain links TRBV28 to TRBJ2-2; possible D gene TRBD1, 7 bases. This CDR3 has 13 amino acids. The germline V gene has CDR1 MDHEN and CDR2 SYDVKM. Trimming took 2 bases from V and 14 from J, leaving 15 bases between them. The chain's CDR3 is CASSLGGTARLFF. The CDR3 nucleotides read TGTGCCAGCAGTTTAGGAGGGACAGCTAGACTGTTTTTT.

The rearrangement uses TRBV28 and TRBJ1-2; TRBD1 matches at 12 bases. The junction had 9 bases not matched to a gene; V was cut back by 6 bases and J by 7 bases. The germline CDR1 and CDR2 sequences are MDHEN and SYDVKM. CDR3 size: 15 residues. CDR3: CASSSPGTGGVGYTF. For the CDR3, the DNA is TGTGCCAGCAGCTCACCCGGGACAGGGGGCGTTGGCTACACCTTC.

The chain carries TRBV7-9 and TRBJ2-1; D not certain. CDR3 length equals 12 residues. Germline CDR1 SEHNR, CDR2 FQNEAQ (reference sequence). Trimming took off 5 bases at V and 3 bases at J, with 5 bases between the two ends. Written as DNA, the CDR3 is TGTGCCAGCAGCCCAATCTACAATGAGCAGTTCTTC. Residues: CASSPIYNEQFF.

J is TRBJ1-1 and V is TRBV6-6; a possible D gene is TRBD1 (6 bases). The CDR3 spans 15 residues. Trimming took 5 bases from V and 1 from J, leaving 14 bases between them. CDR1 is MNHNY and CDR2 is SVGAGI in the germline V gene (reference sequence). CDR3 region: CASSRIPGQNTEAFF. DNA for the CDR3: TGTGCCAGCAGTCGGATACCGGGACAGAACACTGAAGCTTTCTTT.

This clone was observed once. The genes are TRBV7-2 and TRBJ2-4; the D gene is possibly TRBD2 (6 bases). The CDR3 length is 13 residues. The germline V gene encodes CDR1 SGHTA and CDR2 FQGNSA. Trimming took 3 bases from V and 7 from J, leaving 10 bases between them. In DNA, the CDR3 is TGTGCCAGCAGCTTGGAGGGGACGAACATTCAGTACTTC. It yields the protein CASSLEGTNIQYF.

This rearrangement joins TRBV3-1 (or the pseudogene TRBV3-2) to TRBJ2-5; D may be TRBD1 or TRBD2 (5 bases each). Germline CDR1 reads LGHDT; CDR2 reads YNNKEL (reference sequence). The CDR3 covers 15 residues. The ends were cut back, 1 base at V and 4 bases at J, with 13 bases in the middle. The CDR3 region is CASSQGVRAGETQYF. The CDR3, as DNA: TGTGCCAGCAGCCAAGGGGTCAGGGCGGGAGAGACCCAGTACTTC.

The J gene is TRBJ1-1, the V gene TRBV9, with 8 nucleotides matching TRBD1. V was pared by 0 bases and J by 4 bases, with 5 bases of the junction left unmatched. Germline V gene lookup returns CDR1 SGDLS and CDR2 YYNGEE. The CDR3 consists of 15 residues. The CDR3 bases are TGTGCCAGCAGCGTAGGACAGGGGCGGGGCACTGAAGCTTTCTTT. This sequence encodes CASSVGQGRGTEAFF. The full variable domain, completed using reference TRBV9 and TRBJ1-1, is DSGVTQTPKHLITATGQRVTLRCSPRSGDLSVYWYQQSLDQGLQFLIQYYNGEERAKGNILERFSAQQFPDLHSELNLSSLELGDSALYFCASSVGQGRGTEAFFGQGTRLTVV.

The chain is built from TRBV24-1 and TRBJ2-2; no clear D gene. The V gene's germline CDR1 is KGHDR and CDR2 SFDVKD. Deletions cut 4 bases from V and 4 bases from J, with 15 bases between. CDR3 size: 16 residues. As DNA, the CDR3 is TGTGCCACCAGTGACTCTACTATCGAAGTCACCGGGGAGCTGTTTTTT. Its protein is CATSDSTIEVTGELFF.

The V call is TRBV27, the J call TRBJ1-6; no reliable D call. Germline V gene data show CDR1 as MNHEY and CDR2 as SMNVEV (reference sequence). V shed 6 bases and J shed 6 bases, with 12 bases lying between them. This CDR3 comprises 14 residues. This CDR3 is CASRVGFGNSPLHF. The CDR3 nucleotides read TGTGCCAGCAGAGTCGGGTTTGGTAATTCACCCCTCCACTTT.

The chain recombines TRBV6-5 with TRBJ2-7, with TRBD2 matching 7 bases. The V segment lost 6 bases and the J segment 1 base; nucleotides outside the gene matches: 9. CDR3 size: 15 residues. Germline V lookup: CDR1 MNHEY, CDR2 SVGAGI. The CDR3 sequence is CASRQGGKPSYEQYF. In nucleotides, the CDR3 is TGTGCCAGCAGGCAGGGAGGGAAACCATCCTACGAGCAGTACTTC.

This clone was observed a few times. The chain is built from TRBV4-1 and TRBJ2-7; D remains ambiguous. V lost 0 bases to trimming and J lost 1 base, with 10 bases between them. This CDR3 has 15 amino acids. CDR1 and CDR2 from the germline V gene are MGHRA and YSYEKL. The chain's CDR3 is CASSQEVAESYEQYF. The CDR3 region has the DNA TGCGCCAGCAGCCAAGAGGTAGCAGAGTCCTACGAGCAGTACTTC.